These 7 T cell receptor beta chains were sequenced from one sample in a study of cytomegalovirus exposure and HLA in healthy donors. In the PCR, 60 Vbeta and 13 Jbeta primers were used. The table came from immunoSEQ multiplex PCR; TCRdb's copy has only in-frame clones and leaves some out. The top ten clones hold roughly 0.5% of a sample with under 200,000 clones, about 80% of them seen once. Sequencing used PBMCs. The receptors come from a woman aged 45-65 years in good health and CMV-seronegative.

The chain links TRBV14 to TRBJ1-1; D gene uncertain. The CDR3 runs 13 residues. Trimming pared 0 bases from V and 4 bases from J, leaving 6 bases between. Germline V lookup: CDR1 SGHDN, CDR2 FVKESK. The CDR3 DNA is TGTGCCAGCAGCCAAGATCGGGGCACTGAAGCTTTCTTT. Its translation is CASSQDRGTEAFF.

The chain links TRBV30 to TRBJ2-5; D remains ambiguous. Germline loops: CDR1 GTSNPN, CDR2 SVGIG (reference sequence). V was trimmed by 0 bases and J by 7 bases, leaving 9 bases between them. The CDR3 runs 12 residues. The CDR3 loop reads CAWSVRVGTQYF. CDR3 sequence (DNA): TGTGCCTGGAGTGTCCGGGTTGGGACCCAGTACTTC.

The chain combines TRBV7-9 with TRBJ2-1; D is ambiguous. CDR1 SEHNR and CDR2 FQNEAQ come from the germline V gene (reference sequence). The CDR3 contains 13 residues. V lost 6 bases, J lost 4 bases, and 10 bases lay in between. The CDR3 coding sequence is TGTGCCAGCAGGGGCCACCAATACAATGAGCAGTTCTTC. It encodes CASRGHQYNEQFF.

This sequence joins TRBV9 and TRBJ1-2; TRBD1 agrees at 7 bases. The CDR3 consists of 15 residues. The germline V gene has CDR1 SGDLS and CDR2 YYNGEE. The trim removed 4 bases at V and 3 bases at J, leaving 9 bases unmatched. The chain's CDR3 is CASSRGRGLHYGYTF. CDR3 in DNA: TGTGCCAGCAGCAGGGGTAGGGGGCTGCACTATGGCTACACCTTC.

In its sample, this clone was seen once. The CDR3 is CASSEHRNYGYTF. CDR3 sequence (DNA): TGCGCCAGCAGTGAGCACAGAAACTATGGCTACACCTTC. This chain uses TRBV10-1 with TRBJ1-2; D gene unclear. Germline CDR1 WNHNN, CDR2 SYGVQD (reference sequence). This CDR3 has 13 residues. V dropped 2 bases and J dropped 2 bases, with 6 bases sitting between them.

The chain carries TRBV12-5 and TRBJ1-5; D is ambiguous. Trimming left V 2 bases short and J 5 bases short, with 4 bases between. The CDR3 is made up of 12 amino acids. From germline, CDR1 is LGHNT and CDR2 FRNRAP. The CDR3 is CASGLRDQPQHF. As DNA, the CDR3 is TGTGCTAGTGGTTTGCGGGATCAGCCCCAGCATTTT.

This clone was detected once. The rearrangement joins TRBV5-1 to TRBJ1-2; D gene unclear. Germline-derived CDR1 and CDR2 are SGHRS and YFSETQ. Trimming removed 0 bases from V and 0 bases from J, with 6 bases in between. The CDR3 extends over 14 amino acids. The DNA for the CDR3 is TGCGCCAGCAGCTTGGACTTTGCTAACTATGGCTACACCTTC. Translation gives CASSLDFANYGYTF. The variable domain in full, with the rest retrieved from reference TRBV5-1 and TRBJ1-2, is KAGVTQTPRYLIKTRGQQVTLSCSPISGHRSVSWYQQTPGQGLQFLFEYFSETQRNKGNFPGRFSGRQFSNSRSEMNVSTLELGDSALYLCASSLDFANYGYTFGSGTRLTVV.